In this sample, the clone carrying this T cell receptor beta chain turned up many times. The germline CDR1 and CDR2 sequences are SGHDT and YYEEEE. V shed 0 bases and J 2 bases; nucleotides not matched to a gene: 4. CDR3 length: 15 amino acids. This specimen comes from a study of blood T cell repertoires in COVID-19. On the study more broadly: The United States, Italy and Spain supplied acute and convalescent COVID-19 samples. T cells, B-cell-depleted T cells, or PBMCs supplied cDNA or gDNA.

In the original processing: Estimated nucleated cell counts came from reference gene primer amplification. The protocol was immunoSEQ multiplex PCR, while the TCRdb copy is restricted to in-frame clones and leaves out a portion. That table is the source of V, J and clone size, and D and trimming were worked out from the DNA. Here the sample spans over 110,000 clones, 80% being singletons. This TCR was sampled from a man aged 65 to 79 who had recovered from COVID-19. The chain couples TRBV5-6 to TRBJ1-2, with 7 bases that match TRBD1. Sequences were obtained from peripheral blood. The DNA of the CDR3 is TGTGCCAGCAGCTTGGGTCCGACAGGGAACTATGGCTACACCTTC. This gives the protein CASSLGPTGNYGYTF.